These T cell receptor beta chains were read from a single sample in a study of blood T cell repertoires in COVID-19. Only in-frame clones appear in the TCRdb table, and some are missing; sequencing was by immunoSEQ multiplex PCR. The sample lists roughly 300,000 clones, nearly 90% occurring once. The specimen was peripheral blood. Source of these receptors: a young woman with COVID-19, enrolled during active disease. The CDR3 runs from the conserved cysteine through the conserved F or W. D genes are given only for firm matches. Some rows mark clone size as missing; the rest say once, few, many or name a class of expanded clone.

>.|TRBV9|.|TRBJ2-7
TGTGCCAGCAGCGTAAGGACAGATGTCTACGAGCAGTACTTC
CASSVRTDVYEQYF
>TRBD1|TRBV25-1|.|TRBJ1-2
TGTGCCAGCAGGGGGGGACAGGGGGCCTCTGGCTACACCTTC
CASRGGQGASGYTF
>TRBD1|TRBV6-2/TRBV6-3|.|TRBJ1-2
TGTGCCAGCAGTTCCTCTGACAGGGTCTATGGCTACACCTTC
CASSSSDRVYGYTF
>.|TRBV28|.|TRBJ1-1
TGTGCCAGCACTAGAGCAGGGGACACTGAAGCTTTCTTT
CASTRAGDTEAFF
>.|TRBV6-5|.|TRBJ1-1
TGTGCCAGCAGTTACGGGGGCTTCACTGAAGCTTTCTTT
CASSYGGFTEAFF
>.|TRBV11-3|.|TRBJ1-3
TGTGCCAGCAGCTTCGGATGGGGGGCTGGAAACACCATATATTTT
CASSFGWGAGNTIYF
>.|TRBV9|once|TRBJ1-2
TGTGCCAGCAGCGCTGAGAGGGTGGATGGCTACACCTTC
CASSAERVDGYTF
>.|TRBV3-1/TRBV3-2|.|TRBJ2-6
TGTGCCAGCAGCCAAGAAGCGGGTACGGGGGCCAACGTCCTGACTTTC
CASSQEAGTGANVLTF
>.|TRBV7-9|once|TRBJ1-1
TGTGCCAGCAGCCTTGGAGTGGGCACTGAAGCTTTCTTT
CASSLGVGTEAFF
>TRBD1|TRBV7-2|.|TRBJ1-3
TGTGCCAGCAGCGCAGGGGGCGGAAACACCATATATTTT
CASSAGGGNTIYF
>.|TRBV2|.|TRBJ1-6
TGTGCCAGCAGGGCCTCTTCGGAGCTATCACCCCTCCACTTT
CASRASSELSPLHF
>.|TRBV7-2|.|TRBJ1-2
TGTGCCAGCAGCCCGCTACAGAACTATGGCTACACCTTC
CASSPLQNYGYTF
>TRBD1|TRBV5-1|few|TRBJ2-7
TGCGCCAGCAGCTTTGGGACAGGGTCCCACGAGCAGTACTTC
CASSFGTGSHEQYF
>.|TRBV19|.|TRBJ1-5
TGTGCCAGTAGTATACCCCCGGGTTCGGGACAGCCCCAGCATTTT
CASSIPPGSGQPQHF
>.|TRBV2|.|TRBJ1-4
TGTGCCAGCAGTGAGTCCTACTATGAAAAACTGTTTTTT
CASSESYYEKLFF
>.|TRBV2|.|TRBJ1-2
TGTGCCAGCAAAAATCAGGGAGGCGGCTATGGCTACACCTTC
CASKNQGGGYGYTF
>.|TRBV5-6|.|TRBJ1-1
TGTGCCAGCAGCGCCCTCGGGGGGGACAACACTGAAGCTTTCTTT
CASSALGGDNTEAFF
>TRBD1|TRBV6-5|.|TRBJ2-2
TGTGCCAGCAGACGACAGGGGAGGAACGGGGAGCTGTTTTTT
CASRRQGRNGELFF
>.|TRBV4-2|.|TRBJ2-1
TGTGCCAGCAGCCCATCCCTAGGTAATGAGCAGTTCTTC
CASSPSLGNEQFF
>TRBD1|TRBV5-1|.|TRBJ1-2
TGCGCCAGCAGCCCTGGGACAGCTAGTAACTATGGCTACACCTTC
CASSPGTASNYGYTF
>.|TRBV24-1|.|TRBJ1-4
TGTGCCACCAGTGATTTGGAGGGAGGCACTAATGAAAAACTGTTTTTT
CATSDLEGGTNEKLFF
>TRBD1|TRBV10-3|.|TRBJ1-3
TGTGCCATCGGGGGACAGGACGGAAACACCATATATTTT
CAIGGQDGNTIYF
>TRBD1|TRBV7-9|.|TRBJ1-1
TGTGCCAGCAGCTGGGGACAGGGGATGAACACTGAAGCTTTCTTT
CASSWGQGMNTEAFF
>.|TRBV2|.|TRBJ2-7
TGTGCCAGCAGTGAAGTACAGGGCTACGAGCAGTACTTC
CASSEVQGYEQYF
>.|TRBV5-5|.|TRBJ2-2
TGTGCCAGCAGCTTCTCAGGCGCGAACACCGGGGAGCTGTTTTTT
CASSFSGANTGELFF
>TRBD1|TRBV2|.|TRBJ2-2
TGTGCCAGCCTACGACAGGGGGAAGGCGGGGAGCTGTTTTTT
CASLRQGEGGELFF
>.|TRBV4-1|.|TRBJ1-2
TGCGCCAGCAGCCAAGATTCGGGATACTATGGCTACACCTTC
CASSQDSGYYGYTF
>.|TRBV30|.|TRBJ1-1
TGTGCCTGGAGTGAGGCAGGGGACACTGAAGCTTTCTTT
CAWSEAGDTEAFF
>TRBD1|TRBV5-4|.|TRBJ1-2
TGTGCCAGCAGCCCCAATAGGGGACAGACAGAAGGCTACACCTTC
CASSPNRGQTEGYTF